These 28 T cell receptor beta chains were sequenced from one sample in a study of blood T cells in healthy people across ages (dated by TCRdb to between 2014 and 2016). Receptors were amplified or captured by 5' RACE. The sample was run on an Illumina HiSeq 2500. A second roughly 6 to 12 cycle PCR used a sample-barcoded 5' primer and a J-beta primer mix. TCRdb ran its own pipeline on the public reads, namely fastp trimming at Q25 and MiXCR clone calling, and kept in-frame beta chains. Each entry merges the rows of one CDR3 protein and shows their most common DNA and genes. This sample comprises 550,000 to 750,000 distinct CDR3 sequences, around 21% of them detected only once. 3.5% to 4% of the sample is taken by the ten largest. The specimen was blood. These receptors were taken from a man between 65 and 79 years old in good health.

CDR3 amino acids: CSARDWRSSTDTQYF. CDR3 sequence (DNA): TGCAGTGCTAGAGATTGGCGTTCTAGCACAGATACGCAGTATTTT. The gene calls are TRBV20-1 and TRBJ2-3; D unclear. Germline CDR1 reads DFQATT; CDR2 reads SNEGSKA (reference sequence). Trimming cost V 0 bases and J 0 bases, with 10 bases left between them. There are 15 residues in the CDR3.

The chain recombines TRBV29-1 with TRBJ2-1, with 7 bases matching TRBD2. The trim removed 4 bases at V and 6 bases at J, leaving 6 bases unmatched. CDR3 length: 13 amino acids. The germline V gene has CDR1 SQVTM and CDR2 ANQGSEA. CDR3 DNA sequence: TGCAGCGTTGGAGCGGGATTCCTCAATGAGCAGTTCTTC. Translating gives CSVGAGFLNEQFF.

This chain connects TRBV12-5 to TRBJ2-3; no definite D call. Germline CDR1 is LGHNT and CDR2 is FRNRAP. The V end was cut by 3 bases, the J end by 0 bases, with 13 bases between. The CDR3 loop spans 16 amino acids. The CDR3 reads CASGFPRPGSTDTQYF. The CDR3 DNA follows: TGTGCTAGTGGTTTCCCCAGGCCCGGTAGCACAGATACGCAGTATTTT.

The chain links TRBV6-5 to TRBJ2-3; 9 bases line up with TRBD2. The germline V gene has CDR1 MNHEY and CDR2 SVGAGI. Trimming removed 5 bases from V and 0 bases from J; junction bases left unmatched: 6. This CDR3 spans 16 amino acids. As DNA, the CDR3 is TGTGCCAGCAGTGGTCCTAGCGGGGCTAGCACAGATACGCAGTATTTT. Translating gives CASSGPSGASTDTQYF.

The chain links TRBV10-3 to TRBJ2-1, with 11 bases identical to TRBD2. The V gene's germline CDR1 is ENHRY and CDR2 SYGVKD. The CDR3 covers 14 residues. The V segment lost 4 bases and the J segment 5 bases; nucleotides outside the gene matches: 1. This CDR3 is CAISGGLADNEQFF. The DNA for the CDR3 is TGTGCCATCAGTGGGGGACTAGCGGACAATGAGCAGTTCTTC.

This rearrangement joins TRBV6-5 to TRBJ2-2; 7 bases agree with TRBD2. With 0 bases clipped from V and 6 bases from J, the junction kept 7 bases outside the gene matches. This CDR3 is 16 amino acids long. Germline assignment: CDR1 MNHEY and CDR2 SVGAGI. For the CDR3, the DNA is TGTGCCAGCAGTTACTCACTAGCGAGCGGGGCCGGGGAGCTGTTTTTT. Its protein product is CASSYSLASGAGELFF.

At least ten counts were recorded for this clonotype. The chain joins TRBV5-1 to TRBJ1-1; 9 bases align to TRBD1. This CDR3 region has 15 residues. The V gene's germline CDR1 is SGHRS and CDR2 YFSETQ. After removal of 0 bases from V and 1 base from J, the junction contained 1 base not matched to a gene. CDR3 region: CASSLGDRANTEAFF. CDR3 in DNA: TGCGCCAGCAGCTTGGGGGACAGGGCGAACACTGAAGCTTTCTTT.

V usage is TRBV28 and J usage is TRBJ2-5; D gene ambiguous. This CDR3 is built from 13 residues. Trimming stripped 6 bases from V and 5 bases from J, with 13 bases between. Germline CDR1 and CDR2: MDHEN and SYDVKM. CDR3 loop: CASSLRTLETQYF. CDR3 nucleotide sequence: TGTGCCAGCAGCCTTCGGACCCTCGAGACCCAGTACTTC. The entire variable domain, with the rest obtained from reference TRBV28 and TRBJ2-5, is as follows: DVKVTQSSRYLVKRTGEKVFLECVQDMDHENMFWYRQDPGLGLRLIYFSYDVKMKEKGDIPEGYSVSREKKERFSLILESASTNQTSMYLCASSLRTLETQYFGPGTRLLVL.

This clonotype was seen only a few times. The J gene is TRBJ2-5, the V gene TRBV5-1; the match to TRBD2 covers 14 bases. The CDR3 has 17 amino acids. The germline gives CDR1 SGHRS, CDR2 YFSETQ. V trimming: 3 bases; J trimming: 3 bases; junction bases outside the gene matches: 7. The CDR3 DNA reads TGCGCCAGCAGCTCCGGGACTAGCGGGAGTTTGAAAGAGACCCAGTACTTC. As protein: CASSSGTSGSLKETQYF.

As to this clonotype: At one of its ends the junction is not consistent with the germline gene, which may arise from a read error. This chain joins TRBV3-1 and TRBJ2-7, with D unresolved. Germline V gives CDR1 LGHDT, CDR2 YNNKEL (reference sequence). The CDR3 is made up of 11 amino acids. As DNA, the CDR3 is TGTGCCAACAGCCAAGGCTACGAGCAGTACTTC. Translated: CANSQGYEQYF.

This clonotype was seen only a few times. The CDR3: CASTRGTEAFF. The CDR3 DNA follows: TGTGCCAGCACCCGAGGGACTGAAGCTTTCTTT. V and J are TRBV12-3 or TRBV12-4 and TRBJ1-1; D unclear. Trimming cost V 7 bases and J 5 bases, with 8 bases left between them. This CDR3 spans 11 amino acids.

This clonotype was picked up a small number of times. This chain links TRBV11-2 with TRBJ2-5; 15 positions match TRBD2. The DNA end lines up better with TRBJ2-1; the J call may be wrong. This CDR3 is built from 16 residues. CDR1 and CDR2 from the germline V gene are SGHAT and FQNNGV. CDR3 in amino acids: CASSSEGTSGRNEQFF. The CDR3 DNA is TGTGCCAGCAGTAGTGAAGGGACTAGCGGGAGGAATGAGCAGTTCTTC.

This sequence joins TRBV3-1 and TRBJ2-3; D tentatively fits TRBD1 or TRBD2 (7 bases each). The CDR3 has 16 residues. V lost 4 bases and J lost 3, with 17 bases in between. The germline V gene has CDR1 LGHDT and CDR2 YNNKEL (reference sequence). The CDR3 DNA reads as TGTGCCAGCAGCCTCAGTGGGAGGGGGCGGACAGATACGCAGTATTTT. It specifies CASSLSGRGRTDTQYF.

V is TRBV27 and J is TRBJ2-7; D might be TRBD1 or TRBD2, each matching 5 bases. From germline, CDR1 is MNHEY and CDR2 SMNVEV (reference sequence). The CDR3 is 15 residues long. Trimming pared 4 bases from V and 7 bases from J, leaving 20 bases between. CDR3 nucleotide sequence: TGTGCCAGCAGTTCCCCGACCGGGACCGGCTTGGAGCAGTACTTC. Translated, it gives CASSSPTGTGLEQYF.

The CDR3 DNA reads TGTGCCAGCAGCTTCAATCCAGGGGGCCAAGAGACCCAGTACTTC. Encoded protein: CASSFNPGGQETQYF. This chain joins TRBV13 and TRBJ2-5, with 7 bases aligning to TRBD1. The CDR3 sequence is 15 residues long. CDR1 is PRHDT and CDR2 is FYEKMQ in the germline V gene (reference sequence). The V and J ends lost 3 bases and 1 base, in that order; junction bases with no gene match: 5.

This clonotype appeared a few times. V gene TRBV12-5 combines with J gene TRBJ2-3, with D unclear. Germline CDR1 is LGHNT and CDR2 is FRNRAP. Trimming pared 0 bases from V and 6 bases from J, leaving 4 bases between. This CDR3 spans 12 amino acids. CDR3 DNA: TGTGCTAGTGGTTTGGTATCGGATACGCAGTATTTT. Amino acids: CASGLVSDTQYF.

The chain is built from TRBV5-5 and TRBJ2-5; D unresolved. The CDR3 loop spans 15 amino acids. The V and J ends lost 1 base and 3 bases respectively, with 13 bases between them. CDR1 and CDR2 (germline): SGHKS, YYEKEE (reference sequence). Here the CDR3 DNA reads TGTGCCAGCAGCTTGTCTTCTGGTCTAAAAGAGACCCAGTACTTC. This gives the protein CASSLSSGLKETQYF.

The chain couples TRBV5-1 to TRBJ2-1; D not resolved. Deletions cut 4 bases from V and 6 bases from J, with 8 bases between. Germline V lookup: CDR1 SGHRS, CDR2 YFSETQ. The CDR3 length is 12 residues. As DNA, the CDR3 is TGCGCCAGCAGCCCCATTGCCAATGAGCAGTTCTTC. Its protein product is CASSPIANEQFF.

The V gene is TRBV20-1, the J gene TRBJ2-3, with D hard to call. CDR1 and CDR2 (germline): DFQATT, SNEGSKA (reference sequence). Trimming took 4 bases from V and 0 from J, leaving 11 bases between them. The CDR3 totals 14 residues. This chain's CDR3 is CSATRDSSTDTQYF. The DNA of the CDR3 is TGCAGTGCTACAAGAGACTCCAGCACAGATACGCAGTATTTT.

For the CDR3, the DNA is TGCGCCAGCAGCCCGGACACCGAGGCTCCCCTCCACTTT. This codes for CASSPDTEAPLHF. V is TRBV5-1 and J is TRBJ1-6, with D perhaps TRBD1 (5 bases). The germline V and J ends were trimmed by 4 bases and 13 bases, with 15 bases remaining between them. The CDR3 spans 13 residues. The germline CDR1 and CDR2 sequences are SGHRS and YFSETQ.

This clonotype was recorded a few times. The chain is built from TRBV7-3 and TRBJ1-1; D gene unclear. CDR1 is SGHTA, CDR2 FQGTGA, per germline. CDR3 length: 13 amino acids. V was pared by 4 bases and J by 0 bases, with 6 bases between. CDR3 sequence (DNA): TGTGCCAGCAGCTCCGACATGAACACTGAAGCTTTCTTT. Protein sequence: CASSSDMNTEAFF.

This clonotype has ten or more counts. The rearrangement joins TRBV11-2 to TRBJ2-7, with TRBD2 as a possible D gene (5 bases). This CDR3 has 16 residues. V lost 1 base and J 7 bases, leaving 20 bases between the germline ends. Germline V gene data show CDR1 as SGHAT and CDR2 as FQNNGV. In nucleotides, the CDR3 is TGTGCCAGCAGCTTAGCAGTTAATCACCTCCCGGGGGAGCAGTACTTC. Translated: CASSLAVNHLPGEQYF.

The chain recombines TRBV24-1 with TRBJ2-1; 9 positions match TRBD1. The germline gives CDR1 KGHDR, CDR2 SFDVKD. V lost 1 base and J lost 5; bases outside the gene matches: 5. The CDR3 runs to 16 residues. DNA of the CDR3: TGTGCCACCAGTGATTTCCGGACAGGGGTACACAATGAGCAGTTCTTC. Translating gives CATSDFRTGVHNEQFF.

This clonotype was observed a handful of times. The CDR3 sequence is CATSEDRDNYGYTF. CDR3 DNA sequence: TGTGCCACCAGTGAGGACAGGGATAACTATGGCTACACCTTC. V gene TRBV24-1 combines with J gene TRBJ1-2, with 8 bases aligning to TRBD1. Germline loops: CDR1 KGHDR, CDR2 SFDVKD. CDR3 length equals 14 residues. Trimming took 4 bases from V and 1 from J; bases not matched to a gene: 1.

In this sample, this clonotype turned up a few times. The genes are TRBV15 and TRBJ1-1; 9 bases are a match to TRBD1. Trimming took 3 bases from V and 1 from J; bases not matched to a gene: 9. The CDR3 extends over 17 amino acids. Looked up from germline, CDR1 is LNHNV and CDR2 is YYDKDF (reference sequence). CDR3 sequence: CATSRESPGQGNTEAFF. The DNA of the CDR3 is TGTGCCACCAGCAGGGAAAGTCCGGGACAGGGGAACACTGAAGCTTTCTTT.

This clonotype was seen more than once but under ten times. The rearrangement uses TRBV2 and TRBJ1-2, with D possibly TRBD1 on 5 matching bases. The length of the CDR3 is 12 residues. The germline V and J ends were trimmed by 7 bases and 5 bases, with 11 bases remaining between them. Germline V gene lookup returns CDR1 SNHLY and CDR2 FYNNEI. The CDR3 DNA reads TGTGCCAGCAAAACGGCAGGGTATGGCTACACCTTC. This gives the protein CASKTAGYGYTF.

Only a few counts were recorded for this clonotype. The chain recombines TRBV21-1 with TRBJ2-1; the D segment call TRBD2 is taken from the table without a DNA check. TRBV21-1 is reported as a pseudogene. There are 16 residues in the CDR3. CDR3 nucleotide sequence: TGTGCCAGCAGCAAAGGGGACGGGAGGGGAGCCAATGAGCAGTTCTTC. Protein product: CASSKGDGRGANEQFF.

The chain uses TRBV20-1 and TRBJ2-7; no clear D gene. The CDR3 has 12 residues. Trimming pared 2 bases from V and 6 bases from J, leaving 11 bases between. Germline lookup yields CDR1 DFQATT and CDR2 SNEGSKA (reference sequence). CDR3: CSARKPGSEQYF. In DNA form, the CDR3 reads TGCAGTGCTAGAAAACCCGGGTCCGAGCAGTACTTC.